The 9 T cell receptor beta chains in this list originate from one sample, sequenced in a study of cytomegalovirus exposure and HLA in healthy donors. The study ran its PCR with 60 Vbeta and 13 Jbeta primers. Sequencing used immunoSEQ multiplex PCR; TCRdb keeps in-frame clones, though not all of them. This table holds some 170,000 clones, 75% to 80% found once. Sequenced sample: PBMCs. The receptors were gathered from a man aged 40-50 years in good health and CMV-seropositive.

There are a few counts of this clone. The chain couples TRBV5-1 to TRBJ2-7; 9 bases align to TRBD2. Unmatched junction bases numbered 8, after V lost 5 bases and J lost 5 bases. Per the germline V gene, CDR1 is SGHRS and CDR2 is YFSETQ. The CDR3 is 14 residues long. CDR3 amino acids: CASRDPSGNDEQYF. The CDR3 DNA reads as TGCGCCAGCAGGGACCCTAGCGGGAACGACGAGCAGTACTTC.

This clone appeared once. This chain links TRBV5-1 with TRBJ1-2, with 11 bases that match TRBD1. V lost 4 bases to trimming and J lost 7 bases; unmatched junction nucleotides: 12. The germline V gene encodes CDR1 SGHRS and CDR2 YFSETQ. CDR3 length equals 16 residues. CDR3 in amino acids: CASSPNAGQGAPGYTF. The CDR3 DNA is TGCGCCAGCAGCCCGAACGCTGGACAGGGGGCTCCTGGCTACACCTTC.

This CDR3 reads CASSPGLAGGPREQYF. Here the CDR3 DNA reads TGTGCCAGCAGCCCTGGGTTAGCGGGAGGGCCCCGCGAGCAGTACTTC. This chain links TRBV7-9 with TRBJ2-7, with TRBD2 matching over 11 bases. From germline, CDR1 is SEHNR and CDR2 FQNEAQ (reference sequence). The CDR3 spans 16 residues. V lost 5 bases and J lost 6; bases outside the gene matches: 12.

This clone was counted once. The chain recombines TRBV5-1 with TRBJ2-1; the D gene is possibly TRBD2 (5 bases). The V gene's germline CDR1 is SGHRS and CDR2 YFSETQ. Trimming stripped 0 bases from V and 8 bases from J, with 12 bases between. The CDR3 consists of 14 residues. The CDR3 nucleotides are TGCGCCAGCAGCTTGGGGACCATCGGGGATGAGCAGTTCTTC. This encodes CASSLGTIGDEQFF.

Only one count was recorded for this clone. The rearrangement links TRBV19 to TRBJ1-2; D gene uncertain. Between the trimmed V and J ends, which lost 1 base and 7 bases, there was a span of 10 bases. CDR3 length: 13 amino acids. CDR1 is LNHDA and CDR2 is SQIVND in the germline V gene (reference sequence). The CDR3 region has the DNA TGTGCCAGTAGTATAGTCCCAGTCTCTGGCTACACCTTC. It specifies CASSIVPVSGYTF.

This chain joins TRBV5-1 and TRBJ2-7; 7 positions agree with TRBD2. The CDR3 contains 15 residues. The V gene's germline CDR1 is SGHRS and CDR2 YFSETQ. With V trimmed by 0 bases and J by 5 bases, 8 bases remained unmatched. Written as DNA, the CDR3 is TGCGCCAGCAGCTTGGCCAGGGCGGGAGAGAACGAGCAGTACTTC. Translated: CASSLARAGENEQYF. Full variable domain (outside the CDR3, taken from reference TRBV5-1 and TRBJ2-7): KAGVTQTPRYLIKTRGQQVTLSCSPISGHRSVSWYQQTPGQGLQFLFEYFSETQRNKGNFPGRFSGRQFSNSRSEMNVSTLELGDSALYLCASSLARAGENEQYFGPGTRLTVT.

The V and J genes are TRBV2 and TRBJ2-1; possibly TRBD2 for D (6 bases). The CDR3 consists of 15 residues. Germline CDR1 is SNHLY and CDR2 is FYNNEI. The ends were cut back, 4 bases at V and 9 bases at J, with 19 bases in the middle. CDR3: CASSGVAAHVGEQFF. The CDR3 DNA is TGTGCCAGCAGTGGGGTAGCGGCCCATGTAGGTGAGCAGTTCTTC.

The table lists this clone with a few counts. V is TRBV11-3 and J is TRBJ2-7, with D possibly matching TRBD2 (5 bases). Germline V CDR1 and CDR2: SGHNT, YENEEA. This CDR3 is 17 amino acids long. The ends were cut back, 5 bases at V and 3 bases at J, with 23 bases in the middle. In nucleotides, the CDR3 is TGTGCCAGCAGCACCATGCCCGGGGTCTCCCCGGGCTACGAGCAGTACTTC. This sequence encodes CASSTMPGVSPGYEQYF.

There are a few counts of this clone. The gene calls are TRBV9 and TRBJ2-1; a possible D gene is TRBD2 (6 bases). Germline CDR1 and CDR2: SGDLS and YYNGEE. The CDR3 sequence is 15 residues long. With 7 bases removed from V and 4 bases from J, the gap between germline ends came to 18 bases. The CDR3 loop is CASGEPGLKYNEQFF. The DNA for the CDR3 is TGTGCCAGCGGGGAACCGGGACTGAAGTACAATGAGCAGTTCTTC.